These T cell receptor delta chains were read from a single sample in a study of Vδ1+ human thymocytes. TCRdb fed the multiplex PCR reads to CATT. The data show 80,000 or so delta-chain clones, with around 35% seen just once and approximately 0.3% held by the top ten. The sequencing input was Vdelta1+ gamma-delta thymocytes from the thymus. These TCRs come from a boy in the first two years of life who had congenital heart surgery. Each CDR3 is given without its conserved first and last residue. A D gene is named only where the DNA matches it firmly.

TRDV1	TRDJ1	TRDD3	ALGEPTGGYANTDKLI
TRDV1	TRDJ1	TRDD3	ALGGRSPSWGIQDKLI
TRDV2	TRDJ1	TRDD3	ACSITMGDTGKLI
TRDV2	TRDJ1	-	ACGPLPRFYTDKLI
TRDV2	TRDJ1	TRDD3	ACDTGGRVLGPSYTDKLI
TRDV2	TRDJ1	TRDD3	ASRKTSGGYTDKLI
TRDV1	TRDJ1	TRDD2	ALGDRPAFLSLSCWNQYTDKLI
TRDV1	TRDJ1	-	ALGEGILQDLGDKLI
TRDV1	TRDJ1	TRDD3	ALGETSGGSPVTDKLI
TRDV1	TRDJ2	-	ALGEVSFSAAQLF
TRDV1	TRDJ1	TRDD3	ALGGHSGGPYTDKLI
TRDV1	TRDJ1	-	ALGARSRPLPSYLVAGGPGVYTDKLI
TRDV1	TRDJ1	-	ALGEGPPYHYYGIFCKLI
TRDV2	TRDJ1	TRDD3	ACGSQGTGDPCKLI
TRDV1	TRDJ1	-	ALGERKPRTGPAI
TRDV1	TRDJ1	TRDD3	ALGELTFRGDTGKLI
TRDV1	TRDJ1	TRDD3	ALGNRGGVTDKLI
TRDV1	TRDJ1	TRDD3	ALGELRGDTMWGLYTDKLI
TRDV1	TRDJ1	TRDD3	ALGMPRLPLLLGDTYGGYTDKLI
TRDV1	TRDJ1	-	ALGDPSRTVDFQRKLI
TRDV1	TRDJ1	-	ALGEPSLIPGKLI
TRDV1	TRDJ1	-	ALGELSPPHYLYTDKLI
TRDV1	TRDJ1	TRDD3	ALGECSRVLGGYGYTDKLI
TRDV2	TRDJ1	-	ACDTVPGYTDKLI
TRDV2	TRDJ1	-	ACGRDTDKLI
TRDV2	TRDJ1	TRDD3	ACDRYPHSGGGTTLGDHTDKLI
TRDV1	TRDJ1	TRDD3	ALGESVPVDWGVGTDKLI
TRDV1	TRDJ1	-	ALGELVVGAQIVPYTDKLI